The rows below give T cell receptor beta chains drawn from one sample of a study of tumor-infiltrating lymphocytes in primary liver carcinoma. MiXCR was run by TCRdb on the multiplex PCR reads, yielding one entry per CDR3 protein. The data hold approximately 320,000 distinct CDR3 sequences, with roughly 60% observed a single time. The sequenced sample consisted of peripheral blood. The receptors originated from a woman aged 25 to 39 with primary liver carcinoma and hepatitis B virus infection. CDR3s include the opening cysteine and the closing phenylalanine or tryptophan. A D gene is named only where the DNA matches it firmly. Some rows mark clone size as missing; the rest say once, few, many or name a class of expanded clone.

J gene,clone size,D gene,V gene,CDR3 protein,CDR3 DNA
TRBJ2-3,-,TRBD2,TRBV6-2/TRBV6-3,CASSLLAGVVEHYF,TGTGCCAGCAGTTTGCTAGCGGGAGTGGTGGAGCATTATTTT
TRBJ2-1,-,-,TRBV6-1,CASSDGRGAYNEQIF,TGTGCCAGCAGTGACGGGCGGGGTGCCTACAATGAGCAGATCTTC
TRBJ1-4,few,-,TRBV6-2/TRBV6-3,CASSPDSGVKKLFF,TGTGCCAGCAGTCCGGACAGCGGGGTGAAAAAACTGTTTTTT
TRBJ1-1,many,TRBD1,TRBV6-5,CASGRQGRSTEAFF,TGTGCCAGCGGCCGACAGGGGAGGTCAACTGAAGCTTTCTTT
TRBJ2-1,once,TRBD2,TRBV5-5,CASSLIRGRSSSYNEQFF,TGTGCCAGTAGCTTGATACGCGGGAGGTCCAGCTCCTACAATGAGCAGTTCTTC
TRBJ2-1,-,TRBD2,TRBV18,CASSPGLAGNEQFF,TGTGCCAGCTCCCCAGGACTAGCGGGCAATGAGCAGTTCTTC
TRBJ2-3,many,-,TRBV5-1,CASSLQAQGPSTDTQYF,TGCGCCAGCAGCCTTCAAGCTCAAGGCCCTAGCACAGATACGCAGTATTTT
TRBJ2-5,few,TRBD1,TRBV5-1,CASYRGHPETQYF,TGCGCCAGCTACAGGGGGCACCCGGAGACCCAGTACTTC
TRBJ2-7,few,-,TRBV13,CASSLGTRPDLSYEQYF,TGTGCCAGCAGCTTGGGAACCAGGCCTGACTTATCCTACGAGCAGTACTTC
TRBJ1-2,-,-,TRBV28,CASSHADRSDHGYTF,TGTGCCAGCAGTCACGCCGACAGGTCTGACCATGGCTACACCTTC
TRBJ2-1,-,TRBD1,TRBV13,CASSPAGTENYNEQFF,TGTGCCAGCAGCCCCGCCGGGACAGAGAACTACAATGAGCAGTTCTTC
TRBJ2-7,many,-,TRBV12-3/TRBV12-4,CASSLVTPREQYF,TGTGCCAGCAGTTTGGTAACCCCGCGGGAGCAGTACTTC
TRBJ2-5,-,-,TRBV12-3/TRBV12-4,CASMFTETQYF,TGTGCCAGCATGTTTACAGAGACCCAGTACTTC
TRBJ2-1,many,-,TRBV6-2/TRBV6-3,CASSYSGSYNEQFF,TGTGCCAGCAGTTACTCGGGCTCCTACAATGAGCAGTTCTTC
TRBJ2-1,-,TRBD2,TRBV6-2/TRBV6-3,CASTYGLAGDHEQFF,TGTGCCAGCACCTACGGACTAGCGGGAGACCATGAGCAGTTCTTC
TRBJ2-1,many,-,TRBV11-2,CASSQGGYYNEQFF,TGTGCCAGCAGCCAGGGGGGCTATTACAATGAGCAGTTCTTC
TRBJ2-2,-,-,TRBV11-1,CASGLDRSSSNTGELFF,TGTGCCAGCGGCTTAGACCGGAGTAGCTCCAACACCGGGGAGCTGTTTTTC
TRBJ1-4,-,-,TRBV4-1,CASSQDRLMGNEKLFF,TGCGCCAGCAGCCAAGATCGCCTCATGGGCAATGAAAAACTGTTTTTT
TRBJ2-5,-,-,TRBV6-1,CASRHGTRGSETQYF,TGTGCCAGCAGGCACGGGACGCGGGGCTCGGAGACCCAGTACTTC
TRBJ1-1,-,-,TRBV5-1,CASSLAGDGTEAFF,TGCGCCAGCAGCTTGGCAGGGGACGGCACTGAAGCTTTCTTT
TRBJ1-5,-,-,TRBV6-6,CANQGGFGNQPQHF,TGTGCCAACCAGGGAGGGTTTGGTAATCAGCCCCAGCATTTT
TRBJ2-7,-,TRBD1,TRBV18,CASSPGTGGNEQYF,TGTGCCAGCTCCCCCGGGACAGGGGGCAACGAGCAGTACTTC